The 20 T cell receptor beta chains below all came from one sample that was sequenced in a study of blood T cell repertoires in COVID-19. TCRdb's copy holds only in-frame clones and misses some; the assay was immunoSEQ multiplex PCR. The table has 150,000 to 200,000 clones, approximately 82% seen once. Material: peripheral blood. The source is a human donor with acute or convalescent COVID-19. The donor label of this sample is uncertain.

The table lists this clone with a count of one. The gene calls are TRBV28 and TRBJ1-2; D call uncertain. The CDR3 length is 15 residues. Per germline, CDR1 MDHEN and CDR2 SYDVKM. The V end was cut by 5 bases, the J end by 6 bases, with 19 bases between. The DNA of the CDR3 is TGTGCCAGCAGTCGAGGAAGCGCCCGAGTGGATGGCTACACCTTC. It yields the protein CASSRGSARVDGYTF.

The chain recombines TRBV2 with TRBJ2-5; 10 positions agree with TRBD1. Germline CDR1 SNHLY, CDR2 FYNNEI. Trimming took 4 bases from V and 3 from J; bases not matched to a gene: 5. This CDR3 spans 15 amino acids. DNA of the CDR3: TGTGCCAGCAGTGCGGAAGGACAGGGGGAAGAGACCCAGTACTTC. This encodes CASSAEGQGEETQYF.

The CDR3 reads CASSDILDSNQPQHF. In nucleotides, the CDR3 is TGTGCCAGTAGCGATATACTTGATAGCAATCAGCCCCAGCATTTT. The J gene is TRBJ1-5, the V gene TRBV19; D is undetermined. The CDR3 is 15 residues long. Germline loops: CDR1 LNHDA, CDR2 SQIVND (reference sequence). V gave up 6 bases and J gave up 0 bases, with 12 bases separating them.

This clone showed up just once. The rearrangement uses TRBV18 and TRBJ2-2; D is possibly TRBD2 (5 bases). Between the trimmed V and J ends, which lost 3 bases and 6 bases, there was a span of 11 bases. Germline V CDR1 and CDR2: KGHSH, LQKENI. The CDR3 length is 14 residues. The CDR3 DNA reads TGTGCCAGCTCACCGGGCGTGCGGGCCGGGGAGCTGTTTTTT. Its protein product is CASSPGVRAGELFF.

This clone showed up just once. This sequence joins TRBV10-2 and TRBJ2-3; 10 bases map to TRBD2. Germline trimming cut 11 bases from V and 4 bases from J; bases unmatched to any gene: 6. Germline V CDR1 and CDR2: WSHSY, SAAADI. The CDR3 is 13 residues long. The CDR3 sequence is CAVRLAGADTQYF. In nucleotides, the CDR3 is TGCGCCGTTAGGCTAGCGGGAGCAGATACGCAGTATTTT.

This chain uses TRBV27 with TRBJ1-1; tentatively, D is TRBD1 (5 bases). Germline V gene data show CDR1 as MNHEY and CDR2 as SMNVEV (reference sequence). This CDR3 contains 13 residues. V shed 5 bases and J shed 6 bases, with 13 bases lying between them. CDR3 in DNA: TGTGCCAGCAGTGGCCGGACAACATCTGAAGCTTTCTTT. Translation: CASSGRTTSEAFF.

V gene TRBV7-9 combines with J gene TRBJ2-1, with D hard to call. Germline CDR1 is SEHNR and CDR2 is FQNEAQ (reference sequence). The CDR3 totals 16 residues. Trimming took 5 bases from V and 0 from J, leaving 14 bases between them. The CDR3 protein is CASSPPLAVSYNEQFF. Written as DNA, the CDR3 is TGTGCCAGCAGCCCCCCCCTGGCGGTCTCCTACAATGAGCAGTTCTTC.

The V gene is TRBV29-1, the J gene TRBJ2-7, with TRBD1 matching 7 bases. The V gene's germline CDR1 is SQVTM and CDR2 ANQGSEA. The CDR3 extends over 16 amino acids. V was pared by 4 bases and J by 3 bases, with 15 bases of the junction left unmatched. DNA of the CDR3: TGCAGCGTTGCGGCGGGCGCCGGGACAGAGATCTACGAGCAGTACTTC. It codes for CSVAAGAGTEIYEQYF.

This chain connects TRBV10-3 to TRBJ2-7; weak D call: TRBD1 (6 bases). The CDR3 has 15 amino acids. Germline CDR1 ENHRY, CDR2 SYGVKD. V was cut by 0 bases and J by 5 bases, with 14 bases left in between. The chain's CDR3 is CAISESGMGHNEQYF. The CDR3 region has the DNA TGTGCCATCAGTGAGTCGGGTATGGGACACAACGAGCAGTACTTC.

V is TRBV19 and J is TRBJ1-1; D is unresolved. The CDR3 runs to 15 residues. From germline, CDR1 is LNHDA and CDR2 SQIVND (reference sequence). V gave up 4 bases and J gave up 1 base, with 13 bases separating them. The CDR3 spells CASSNVRLRNTEAFF. The DNA for the CDR3 is TGTGCCAGTAGTAACGTCAGGCTGAGGAACACTGAAGCTTTCTTT.

This clone showed up just once. The V call is TRBV10-3, the J call TRBJ1-4; TRBD1 matches 9 bases. Germline lookup yields CDR1 ENHRY and CDR2 SYGVKD. The CDR3 loop spans 15 amino acids. Trimming took 0 bases from V and 5 from J; bases not matched to a gene: 1. DNA for the CDR3: TGTGCCATCAGTGAGTCCGGACAGGGGAATGAAAAACTGTTTTTT. This sequence encodes CAISESGQGNEKLFF.

The chain recombines TRBV7-3 with TRBJ1-1, with D perhaps TRBD1 (6 bases). CDR1 and CDR2 from the germline V gene are SGHTA and FQGTGA. The CDR3 totals 14 residues. V shed 1 base and J shed 5 bases, with 11 bases lying between them. CDR3 sequence: CASSLKGQGTEAFF. Written as DNA, the CDR3 is TGTGCCAGCAGCTTAAAGGGTCAGGGGACTGAAGCTTTCTTT.

The genes are TRBV24-1 and TRBJ2-2; D gene unclear. The CDR3 runs to 12 residues. Germline values: CDR1 KGHDR, CDR2 SFDVKD. Trimming removed 4 bases at V and 9 bases at J, with 8 bases between. Written as DNA, the CDR3 is TGTGCCACCAGTGACCCCTACCGGGAGCTGTTTTTT. Protein product: CATSDPYRELFF.

This clone turned up a few times. The chain recombines TRBV5-1 with TRBJ1-4; the D is unclear. Germline values: CDR1 SGHRS, CDR2 YFSETQ. The CDR3 extends over 15 amino acids. V was trimmed by 1 base and J by 1 base, leaving 8 bases between them. CDR3 DNA: TGCGCCAGCAGCTTGCAACCAGGAACTAATGAAAAACTGTTTTTT. Translating gives CASSLQPGTNEKLFF.

This clone appeared a few times. This chain uses TRBV6-6 with TRBJ2-1; the match to TRBD1 covers 8 bases. V gave up 5 bases and J gave up 5 bases; unmatched junction bases: 11. This CDR3 is 16 amino acids long. The germline gives CDR1 MNHNY, CDR2 SVGAGI (reference sequence). The CDR3 DNA reads TGTGCCAGCAGTCGAGGACCCTTGACAGGGGACAATGAGCAGTTCTTC. As protein: CASSRGPLTGDNEQFF.

The chain is built from TRBV6-1 and TRBJ1-3; the D gene is possibly TRBD1 (5 bases). The V gene's germline CDR1 is MNHNS and CDR2 SASEGT. V shed 6 bases and J shed 0 bases, with 9 bases lying between them. The CDR3 totals 14 residues. The CDR3 region is CASSSGYSGNTIYF. The CDR3 DNA reads as TGTGCCAGCAGCTCAGGGTACTCTGGAAACACCATATATTTT.

The V call is TRBV28, the J call TRBJ1-2, with 7 positions matching TRBD1. In germline, CDR1 is MDHEN, CDR2 SYDVKM. This CDR3 region has 13 residues. Losses at the gene ends were 9 bases for V and 3 bases for J; bases not matched to a gene: 7. The CDR3 sequence is CASRDSSYYGYTF. DNA for the CDR3: TGTGCCAGTCGGGACAGCTCCTACTATGGCTACACCTTC.

This chain links TRBV5-1 with TRBJ2-1, with 9 bases identical to TRBD2. J gave up 0 bases and V 0 bases, and 4 bases lay outside the gene matches. This CDR3 is built from 17 residues. Germline V CDR1 and CDR2: SGHRS, YFSETQ. This chain's CDR3 is CASSLALLAGSYNEQFF. The CDR3 DNA follows: TGCGCCAGCAGCTTGGCCTTACTAGCGGGCTCCTACAATGAGCAGTTCTTC.

The chain is built from TRBV7-2 and TRBJ2-7; D may be TRBD2 (6 bases). V lost 0 bases and J 2 bases, leaving 11 bases between the germline ends. CDR3 length equals 15 residues. In germline, CDR1 is SGHTA, CDR2 FQGNSA. In DNA form, the CDR3 reads TGTGCCAGCAGCTTAGCGGCGGGGCCGACCTACGAGCAGTACTTC. The encoded protein is CASSLAAGPTYEQYF.

The table lists this clone with a count of one. The chain uses TRBV7-3 and TRBJ2-3, with TRBD2 identical over 16 bases. Germline values: CDR1 SGHTA, CDR2 FQGTGA. V lost 3 bases, J lost 4 bases, and 1 base stayed unmatched. The CDR3 length is 16 residues. The CDR3 coding sequence is TGTGCCAGCAGCTTGGGACTAGCGGGAGGGTCAGATACGCAGTATTTT. Translated: CASSLGLAGGSDTQYF.